This TCR beta chain was identified in a study of a mutant IDH1 vaccine in newly diagnosed glioma. Study details: Vaccination started 4-6 weeks after radiotherapy alone, or with temozolomide cycles.

Assay used: immunoSEQ multiplex PCR; TCRdb lists only in-frame clones, some missing. The sample lists 30,000 to 45,000 clones; 60% to 85% were seen once. Comment on this clone: Antigen: not known.

Time point: week 47, end of study. What each vaccine dose contained was 300 ug of mutant IDH1 20-mer peptide, accompanied by topical imiquimod. New WHO grade 3 or 4 astrocytomas that were IDH1-mutant and ATRX-lost had been found in donors. This receptor was obtained from a man aged 35 to 55 with glioma. The sequenced sample was PBMCs, obtained from a glioma patient whose treatment included an IDH1 peptide vaccine.

Written as DNA, the CDR3 is TGTGCCAGCAGTTATTACGCGGGGAGCTCCTACAATGAGCAGTTCTTC. Its translation: CASSYYAGSSYNEQFF. V usage is TRBV6-5 and J usage is TRBJ2-1, with D possibly TRBD2 on 6 matching bases. The CDR3 totals 16 residues. Germline V lookup: CDR1 MNHEY, CDR2 SVGAGI. V gave up 3 bases and J gave up 0 bases, with 12 bases separating them.